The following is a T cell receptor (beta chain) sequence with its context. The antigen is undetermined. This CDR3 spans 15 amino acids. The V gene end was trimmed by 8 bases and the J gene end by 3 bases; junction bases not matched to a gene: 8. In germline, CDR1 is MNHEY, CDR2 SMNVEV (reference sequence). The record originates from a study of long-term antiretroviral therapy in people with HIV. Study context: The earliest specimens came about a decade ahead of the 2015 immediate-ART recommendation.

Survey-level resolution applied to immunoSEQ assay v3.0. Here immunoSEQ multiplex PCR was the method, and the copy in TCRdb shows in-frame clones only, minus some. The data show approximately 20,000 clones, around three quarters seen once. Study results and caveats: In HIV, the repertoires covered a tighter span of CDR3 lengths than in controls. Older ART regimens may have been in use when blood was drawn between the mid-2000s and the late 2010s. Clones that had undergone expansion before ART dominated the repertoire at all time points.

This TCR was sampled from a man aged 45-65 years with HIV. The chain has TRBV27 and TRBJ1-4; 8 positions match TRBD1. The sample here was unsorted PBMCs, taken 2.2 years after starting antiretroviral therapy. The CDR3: CASGYRQGPNEKLFF. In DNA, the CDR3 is TGTGCCAGCGGCTACCGACAGGGGCCTAATGAAAAACTGTTTTTT. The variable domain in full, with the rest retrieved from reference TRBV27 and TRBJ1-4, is EAQVTQNPRYLITVTGKKLTVTCSQNMNHEYMSWYRQDPGLGLRQIYYSMNVEVTDKGDVPEGYKVSRKEKRNFPLILESPSPNQTSLYFCASGYRQGPNEKLFFGSGTQLSVL.